One sample yielded the 15 T cell receptor beta chains listed below, sequenced in a study of blood T cell repertoires in COVID-19. The assay was immunoSEQ multiplex PCR, and TCRdb's table has in-frame clones only and misses some. The sample has hundreds of thousands of clones, roughly 91% seen once; the top ten hold 8.8%. The specimen was PBMCs or T cells enriched from blood (not recorded which). The receptors come from a man aged 35-49 years who had recovered from COVID-19.

V usage is TRBV28 and J usage is TRBJ2-7; the match to TRBD2 covers 7 bases. Trimming took 2 bases from V and 0 from J; bases not matched to a gene: 10. The V gene's germline CDR1 is MDHEN and CDR2 SYDVKM. The CDR3 contains 17 residues. The CDR3 DNA sequence: TGTGCCAGCAGTTTACGCTGGGGGGGGAGGAGCTCCTACGAGCAGTACTTC. The encoded protein is CASSLRWGGRSSYEQYF.

This chain connects TRBV11-3 to TRBJ1-1; the match to TRBD1 covers 7 bases. The CDR3 contains 15 residues. Germline trimming cut 2 bases from V and 1 base from J; bases unmatched to any gene: 4. CDR1 is SGHNT and CDR2 is YENEEA in the germline V gene. The CDR3: CASSLLGQANTEAFF. CDR3 bases: TGTGCCAGCAGCTTATTAGGACAGGCGAACACTGAAGCTTTCTTT. The whole variable domain, filled in from reference TRBV11-3 and TRBJ1-1, reads EAGVVQSPRYKIIEKKQPVAFWCNPISGHNTLYWYLQNLGQGPELLIRYENEEAVDDSQLPKDRFSAERLKGVDSTLKIQPAELGDSAVYLCASSLLGQANTEAFFGQGTRLTVV.

Written as DNA, the CDR3 is TGCGCCAGCAGCGAAGGGCAGGGGGCTCCACCCCTCCACTTT. Protein: CASSEGQGAPPLHF. V and J are TRBV4-1 and TRBJ1-6, with 8 bases lining up with TRBD1. Germline values: CDR1 MGHRA, CDR2 YSYEKL. With V trimmed by 5 bases and J by 11 bases, 8 bases remained unmatched. The CDR3 is 14 amino acids.

The chain carries TRBV4-1 and TRBJ2-3; 7 positions agree with TRBD1. J gave up 2 bases and V 2 bases, and 10 bases lay outside the gene matches. The CDR3 runs to 17 residues. Germline V gene lookup returns CDR1 MGHRA and CDR2 YSYEKL. The CDR3 loop reads CASSQPSGTAYTDTQYF. The CDR3 coding sequence is TGCGCCAGCAGCCAACCTTCTGGGACAGCTTACACAGATACGCAGTATTTT.

This chain joins TRBV3-1 (or the pseudogene TRBV3-2) and TRBJ1-1; D unresolved. Germline CDR1 and CDR2: LGHDT and YNNKEL (reference sequence). The ends were cut back, 0 bases at V and 7 bases at J, with 6 bases in the middle. The CDR3 is made up of 12 amino acids. The CDR3 here is CASSQERSEAFF. The CDR3, as DNA: TGTGCCAGCAGCCAAGAAAGGAGTGAAGCTTTCTTT.

The V gene is TRBV6-5, the J gene TRBJ2-2; no clear D gene. The CDR3 sequence is 12 residues long. V was pared by 0 bases and J by 7 bases, with 3 bases between. From germline, CDR1 is MNHEY and CDR2 SVGAGI. CDR3 sequence reads: CASSYSGGELFF. CDR3 DNA: TGTGCCAGCAGTTACTCCGGCGGGGAGCTGTTTTTT.

The chain recombines TRBV6-1 with TRBJ1-2; possible D gene TRBD1, 6 bases. This CDR3 region has 14 residues. The germline CDR1 and CDR2 sequences are MNHNS and SASEGT. Trimming pared 7 bases from V and 4 bases from J, leaving 16 bases between. CDR3 sequence (DNA): TGTGCCAGCACGAACCCAGGGGTTGTCTATGGCTACACCTTC. This gives the protein CASTNPGVVYGYTF.

The gene calls are TRBV19 and TRBJ1-1, with TRBD1 identical over 8 bases. Unmatched junction bases numbered 8, after V lost 3 bases and J lost 2 bases. Germline-derived CDR1 and CDR2 are LNHDA and SQIVND (reference sequence). The CDR3 totals 16 residues. The CDR3 DNA reads as TGTGCCAGTAGTATTCGCCAGGGGGCAGGTAACACTGAAGCTTTCTTT. Protein sequence: CASSIRQGAGNTEAFF.

V is TRBV10-1 and J is TRBJ2-1; D is unresolved. In germline, CDR1 is WNHNN, CDR2 SYGVQD (reference sequence). This CDR3 spans 11 amino acids. The V and J ends lost 2 bases and 10 bases respectively, with 6 bases between them. The CDR3 here is CASSEGPEQFF. The DNA for the CDR3 is TGCGCCAGCAGTGAGGGGCCCGAGCAGTTCTTC.

This chain links TRBV24-1 with TRBJ1-2; D possibly corresponds to TRBD1 (5 bases). Germline V gives CDR1 KGHDR, CDR2 SFDVKD. The V gene lost 0 bases and the J gene lost 6 bases, with 10 bases spanning the gap. The CDR3 contains 14 residues. CDR3 region: CATSDLNRFDGYTF. Written as DNA, the CDR3 is TGTGCCACCAGTGATTTGAACAGGTTTGATGGCTACACCTTC.

The V gene is TRBV7-3, the J gene TRBJ1-2, with TRBD1 as a possible D gene (6 bases). This CDR3 is built from 11 residues. Germline V gives CDR1 SGHTA, CDR2 FQGTGA. V lost 9 bases, J lost 6 bases, and 11 bases lay in between. CDR3 residues: CARQGWDGYTF. CDR3 DNA sequence: TGTGCCAGACAGGGCTGGGATGGCTACACCTTC.

V and J are TRBV6-5 and TRBJ2-3; no definite D call. This CDR3 is 14 amino acids long. The germline CDR1 and CDR2 sequences are MNHEY and SVGAGI. The V end was cut by 2 bases, the J end by 2 bases, with 8 bases between. The CDR3 sequence: CASSYLSSTDTQYF. DNA for the CDR3: TGTGCCAGCAGTTACCTCAGTTCCACAGATACGCAGTATTTT.

CDR3 DNA: TGTGCCAGCAGCTTGGCCGTGGGACAGTGGGGCACAGATACGCAGTATTTT. This sequence encodes CASSLAVGQWGTDTQYF. The chain links TRBV5-6 to TRBJ2-3, with 7 nucleotides matching TRBD1. Germline assignment: CDR1 SGHDT and CDR2 YYEEEE. Unmatched junction bases numbered 8, after V lost 0 bases and J lost 1 base. The length of the CDR3 is 17 residues.

J is TRBJ2-3 and V is TRBV5-1; the D gene is possibly TRBD1 (6 bases). This CDR3 comprises 14 residues. V lost 3 bases, J lost 3 bases, and 11 bases lay in between. The germline gives CDR1 SGHRS, CDR2 YFSETQ. Here the CDR3 reads CASSYWTETDTQYF. The CDR3 coding sequence is TGCGCCAGCAGCTATTGGACAGAAACAGATACGCAGTATTTT.

The chain combines TRBV7-9 with TRBJ1-2; D gene uncertain. The CDR3 covers 16 residues. CDR1 and CDR2 (germline): SEHNR, FQNEAQ (reference sequence). V was shortened by 5 bases and J by 0 bases, with 16 bases between the two germline ends. As DNA, the CDR3 is TGTGCCAGCAGCCTAGGAAATGAATTAGCTAACTATGGCTACACCTTC. Translation gives CASSLGNELANYGYTF.